Presented here are 17 T cell receptor beta chains from one specimen sequenced in a study of Ad26.COV2.S vaccination and SARS-CoV-2 variants. Clones were sequenced by immunoSEQ multiplex PCR, and TCRdb holds only the in-frame ones, with some missing. The data show 43,000 or so clones, about 80% seen once. Sequences were derived from peripheral blood, sampled after recovery from COVID-19. The receptors were gathered from a human donor who had recovered from COVID-19.

J is TRBJ2-7 and V is TRBV5-6, with D unclear. V gave up 3 bases and J gave up 3 bases, with 7 bases separating them. The length of the CDR3 is 12 residues. The V gene's germline CDR1 is SGHDT and CDR2 YYEEEE. This CDR3 reads CASSSAVYEQYF. In DNA, the CDR3 is TGTGCCAGCAGCTCGGCGGTCTACGAGCAGTACTTC.

The chain recombines TRBV19 with TRBJ2-2, with D possibly being TRBD2 (6 bases). Germline lookup yields CDR1 LNHDA and CDR2 SQIVND (reference sequence). This CDR3 has 16 amino acids. V lost 1 base and J 1 base, leaving 10 bases between the germline ends. CDR3: CASSIGGGVNTGELFF. In nucleotides, the CDR3 is TGTGCCAGTAGTATAGGGGGCGGGGTGAACACCGGGGAGCTGTTTTTT. Filled out from reference TRBV19 and TRBJ2-2, the complete variable domain reads DGGITQSPKYLFRKEGQNVTLSCEQNLNHDAMYWYRQDPGQGLRLIYYSQIVNDFQKGDIAEGYSVSREKKESFPLTVTSAQKNPTAFYLCASSIGGGVNTGELFFGEGSRLTVL.

The chain couples TRBV27 to TRBJ1-5, with TRBD1 matching over 7 bases. The junction had 9 bases not matched to a gene; V was cut back by 4 bases and J by 6 bases. Germline CDR1 and CDR2: MNHEY and SMNVEV (reference sequence). There are 15 residues in the CDR3. Here the CDR3 reads CASSSSTGASQPQHF. The CDR3 DNA sequence: TGTGCCAGCAGTTCTTCCACAGGGGCAAGTCAGCCCCAGCATTTT.

The chain joins TRBV18 to TRBJ1-1; D is possibly TRBD1 (6 bases). Between the trimmed V and J ends, which lost 4 bases and 3 bases, there was a span of 15 bases. The length of the CDR3 is 15 residues. Germline V lookup: CDR1 KGHSH, CDR2 LQKENI. The CDR3 loop reads CASSRTGALDTEAFF. For the CDR3, the DNA is TGTGCCAGCTCACGAACGGGGGCTTTGGACACTGAAGCTTTCTTT.

A few counts support this clone. V is TRBV19 and J is TRBJ1-2; D might be TRBD1 (5 bases). Germline assignment: CDR1 LNHDA and CDR2 SQIVND (reference sequence). The V end was cut by 9 bases, the J end by 5 bases, with 22 bases between. The CDR3 runs to 15 residues. The CDR3 loop is CASTPSRQLGYGYTF. The CDR3 DNA reads as TGTGCCAGCACCCCTTCGAGACAGCTGGGATATGGCTACACCTTC.

In the case of this clone: One junction end disagrees with the germline gene, perhaps due to a read error. The rearrangement joins TRBV5-4 to TRBJ2-6; maybe TRBD1 (5 bases). CDR3 length equals 15 residues. Germline values: CDR1 SGHNT, CDR2 YYREEE (reference sequence). The CDR3 bases are TGTGCCAGCAGCTCCAGGGAATCTGGGGTCAACGTCCTGACTTTC. Protein product: CASSSRESGVNVLTF. The full variable domain, rest sourced from reference TRBV5-4 and TRBJ2-6, is ETGVTQSPTHLIKTRGQQVTLRCSSQSGHNTVSWYQQALGQGPQFIFQYYREEENGRGNFPPRFSGLQFPNYSSELNVNALELDDSALYLCASSSRESGVNVLTFGAGSRLTVL.

CDR3 sequence: CASSPTDGNTEAFF. The CDR3 DNA sequence: TGTGCCAGCTCACCTACGGACGGGAACACTGAAGCTTTCTTT. This sequence joins TRBV18 and TRBJ1-1; D not certain. Germline V gives CDR1 KGHSH, CDR2 LQKENI. CDR3 size: 14 residues. V was trimmed by 3 bases and J by 1 base, leaving 9 bases between them.

This clone was counted a few times. V is TRBV19 and J is TRBJ1-4; the D gene is possibly TRBD1 (6 bases). This CDR3 has 13 amino acids. V lost 5 bases to trimming and J lost 11 bases, with 15 bases between them. From germline, CDR1 is LNHDA and CDR2 SQIVND (reference sequence). The CDR3: CASSETQGRKLFF. In DNA form, the CDR3 reads TGTGCCAGTAGTGAGACCCAGGGGCGGAAACTGTTTTTT.

The V call is TRBV5-6, the J call TRBJ1-2; a weak D match, TRBD1 (6 bases). The V gene's germline CDR1 is SGHDT and CDR2 YYEEEE. CDR3 length: 12 residues. V was trimmed by 3 bases and J by 5 bases, leaving 8 bases between them. CDR3 sequence: CASSSDRYGYTF. The CDR3 region has the DNA TGTGCCAGCAGCTCCGACAGGTATGGCTACACCTTC.

V is TRBV18 and J is TRBJ1-5; possibly TRBD1 for D (5 bases). V was clipped by 3 bases and J by 5 bases, with 5 bases between them. Germline V gene lookup returns CDR1 KGHSH and CDR2 LQKENI. CDR3 length equals 12 residues. CDR3 nucleotides: TGTGCCAGCTCACCGACAGATCAGCCCCAGCATTTT. Translation: CASSPTDQPQHF.

This clone was counted a few times. The chain recombines TRBV6-5 with TRBJ2-1; TRBD1 is a possible D gene (6 bases). The V gene lost 5 bases and the J gene lost 8 bases, with 13 bases spanning the gap. Germline CDR1 reads MNHEY; CDR2 reads SVGAGI. The CDR3 contains 13 residues. This chain's CDR3 is CASSKTGSYEQFF. In DNA, the CDR3 is TGTGCCAGCAGTAAAACAGGGAGCTATGAGCAGTTCTTC.

J is TRBJ2-3 and V is TRBV7-9, with TRBD1 matching 7 bases. Germline V lookup: CDR1 SEHNR, CDR2 FQNEAQ (reference sequence). The CDR3 is made up of 14 amino acids. The trim removed 6 bases at V and 2 bases at J, leaving 5 bases unmatched. This chain's CDR3 is CASSSDRVTDTQYF. CDR3 nucleotides: TGTGCCAGCAGTTCTGACAGGGTCACAGATACGCAGTATTTT.

This chain joins TRBV6-6 and TRBJ1-1, with D possibly TRBD1 on 6 matching bases. V lost 0 bases and J lost 6, with 11 bases in between. CDR3 length: 14 amino acids. Germline V gives CDR1 MNHNY, CDR2 SVGAGI (reference sequence). CDR3 amino acids: CASSYSGRGAEAFF. Here the CDR3 DNA reads TGTGCCAGCAGTTACTCGGGCAGGGGCGCTGAAGCTTTCTTT.

V gene TRBV6-1 combines with J gene TRBJ1-5; D is ambiguous. In germline, CDR1 is MNHNS, CDR2 SASEGT. Between the trimmed V and J ends, which lost 3 bases and 2 bases, there was a span of 11 bases. The CDR3 extends over 15 amino acids. The CDR3 DNA reads TGTGCCAGCAGTGAGTTGCATTCGGGCAATCAGCCCCAGCATTTT. It codes for CASSELHSGNQPQHF.

The V call is TRBV2, the J call TRBJ1-5; D gene uncertain. Germline loops: CDR1 SNHLY, CDR2 FYNNEI. The CDR3 consists of 12 residues. The germline V and J ends were trimmed by 4 bases and 7 bases, with 8 bases remaining between them. The DNA for the CDR3 is TGTGCCAGCAGTGGGACCTCCCAGCCCCAGCATTTT. This sequence encodes CASSGTSQPQHF.

J is TRBJ2-2 and V is TRBV7-9, with 7 bases aligning to TRBD1. The CDR3 runs 15 residues. Per the germline V gene, CDR1 is SEHNR and CDR2 is FQNEAQ (reference sequence). The V gene end was trimmed by 5 bases and the J gene end by 3 bases; junction bases not matched to a gene: 6. The CDR3 spells CASSPRTGHTGELFF. CDR3 in DNA: TGTGCCAGCAGCCCCCGGACAGGACACACCGGGGAGCTGTTTTTT.

This chain uses TRBV12-3 or TRBV12-4 with TRBJ2-2, with a tentative D call TRBD1 (5 bases). This CDR3 has 13 amino acids. Trimming took 4 bases from V and 5 from J, leaving 8 bases between them. The CDR3 DNA is TGTGCCAGCAGTTCCCAGGGAACCGGGGAGCTGTTTTTT. It specifies CASSSQGTGELFF.